The 20 T cell receptor beta chains reported below all come from one sample, sequenced in a study of T cell repertoires in cytomegalovirus infection. TCRdb itself ran the reads through MiXCR, one entry per CDR3 protein. The top ten clones hold 17% of a sample with a few hundred thousand distinct CDR3 sequences, 30% to 35% of them seen once. For these TCRs, the target antigens are not known. Source: cultured PBMCs, taken from culture after CMV antigen stimulation. All receptors derive from a human donor in good health (CMV status not recorded). Some clones in this sample may be carry-over from other donors' samples.

V usage is TRBV6-2 or TRBV6-3 and J usage is TRBJ2-2; 9 bases agree with TRBD1. Germline lookup yields CDR1 MNHEY and CDR2 SVGEGT. The length of the CDR3 is 17 residues. V gave up 0 bases and J gave up 4 bases; unmatched junction bases: 6. The CDR3, as DNA: TGTGCCAGCAGTTACTCGACAGGGGGGTCAGGCACCGGGGAGCTGTTTTTT. It translates to CASSYSTGGSGTGELFF.

V gene TRBV7-2 combines with J gene TRBJ1-4; D is perhaps TRBD1 (6 bases). Germline values: CDR1 SGHTA, CDR2 FQGNSA. The CDR3 totals 15 residues. The ends were cut back, 1 base at V and 3 bases at J, with 9 bases in the middle. CDR3 sequence: CASSLVGGSNEKLFF. CDR3 nucleotides: TGTGCCAGCAGCTTAGTGGGGGGCTCTAATGAAAAACTGTTTTTT.

This chain links TRBV19 with TRBJ1-1; perhaps TRBD1 as D (6 bases). CDR1 and CDR2 from the germline V gene are LNHDA and SQIVND (reference sequence). The CDR3 has 14 amino acids. The V end lost 5 bases, the J end lost 10 bases, and 20 bases lay between the germline ends. This chain's CDR3 is CASSVPRDRSTAFF. In DNA form, the CDR3 reads TGTGCCAGTAGTGTCCCCCGAGACAGGAGTACAGCTTTCTTT.

This clonotype appeared many times. The chain is built from TRBV7-6 and TRBJ2-7, with a tentative D call TRBD2 (5 bases). V was shortened by 5 bases and J by 2 bases, with 16 bases between the two germline ends. CDR1 and CDR2 (germline): SGHVS, FNYEAQ. The CDR3 totals 15 residues. The CDR3 here is CASSTGISHPYEQYF. The CDR3 bases are TGTGCCAGCAGCACCGGGATCTCCCATCCCTACGAGCAGTACTTC.

Only a few counts were recorded for this clonotype. The chain has TRBV7-9 and TRBJ1-5; 7 nucleotides line up with TRBD1. The trim removed 5 bases at V and 5 bases at J, leaving 12 bases unmatched. Germline-derived CDR1 and CDR2 are SEHNR and FQNEAQ (reference sequence). The CDR3 is 16 residues long. The CDR3 sequence: CASSKGAGEWYQPQHF. The CDR3 DNA sequence: TGTGCCAGCAGCAAGGGGGCAGGGGAATGGTATCAGCCCCAGCATTTT.

This chain connects TRBV7-2 to TRBJ1-1; 7 bases agree with TRBD1. J gave up 1 base and V 5 bases, and 10 bases lay outside the gene matches. The germline V gene encodes CDR1 SGHTA and CDR2 FQGNSA. The CDR3 consists of 16 residues. The CDR3 here is CASSIEGARANTEAFF. CDR3 coding DNA: TGTGCCAGCAGCATAGAGGGGGCCCGGGCGAACACTGAAGCTTTCTTT.

This clonotype was detected only a few times. The chain's CDR3 is CASESSGRADGELFF. As DNA, the CDR3 is TGTGCCAGCGAATCTAGCGGGAGGGCTGACGGGGAGCTGTTTTTT. The chain carries TRBV28 and TRBJ2-2, with TRBD2 matching over 12 bases. Trimming cost V 8 bases and J 7 bases; bases outside gene matches: 8. Germline V gives CDR1 MDHEN, CDR2 SYDVKM. There are 15 residues in the CDR3.

This chain connects TRBV7-9 to TRBJ1-5, with D unresolved. The CDR3 covers 13 residues. Germline V lookup: CDR1 SEHNR, CDR2 FQNEAQ (reference sequence). Trimming took 3 bases from V and 7 from J, leaving 10 bases between them. The CDR3 bases are TGTGCCAGCAGCTTTGGGGAGGTCCAGCCCCAGCATTTT. Amino acid sequence: CASSFGEVQPQHF.

The V call is TRBV7-8, the J call TRBJ2-7, with 8 bases fitting TRBD2. Germline-derived CDR1 and CDR2 are SGHVS and FQNEAQ. The J segment lost 0 bases and the V segment lost 5 bases, leaving 12 bases of the junction unmatched. This CDR3 comprises 17 residues. The CDR3 bases are TGTGCCAGCAGCCGGGGTGGGGCGGGAGGTCTCTCCTACGAGCAGTACGTC. Protein product: CASSRGGAGGLSYEQYV.

V usage is TRBV4-3 and J usage is TRBJ2-7, with a tentative D call TRBD1 (5 bases). The CDR3 runs to 16 residues. The germline V gene encodes CDR1 LGHNA and CDR2 YSLEER. Trimming stripped 1 base from V and 0 bases from J, with 13 bases between. CDR3 nucleotide sequence: TGCGCCAGCAGCCAAGTGCACAGGCCACGCTCCTACGAGCAGTACGTC. Translated: CASSQVHRPRSYEQYV.

The chain has TRBV12-3 or TRBV12-4 and TRBJ2-7; a weak D match, TRBD1 (6 bases). This CDR3 is built from 13 residues. V was cut by 4 bases and J by 7 bases, with 14 bases left in between. CDR3 DNA: TGTGCCAGCAGTTGGTCAGGGGTCGGTGAGCAGTACGTC. Protein: CASSWSGVGEQYV.

This clonotype appeared many times. V gene TRBV27 combines with J gene TRBJ1-6; D is perhaps TRBD1 (5 bases). Germline V gene sequence: CDR1 MNHEY, CDR2 SMNVEV (reference sequence). This CDR3 comprises 16 residues. Trimming removed 1 base from V and 7 bases from J, with 14 bases in between. The CDR3 nucleotides read TGTGCCAGCAGTTTATTGGCGGGCAGGGTGAATTCACCCCTCCACTTT. Amino acids: CASSLLAGRVNSPLHF.

The CDR3 region is CASSDSLTGGLAGYGYTF. The CDR3, as DNA: TGTGCCAGCAGTGATTCTTTGACAGGGGGCTTAGCTGGCTATGGCTACACCTTC. The chain couples TRBV2 to TRBJ1-2; 10 bases agree with TRBD1. Germline assignment: CDR1 SNHLY and CDR2 FYNNEI. The CDR3 has 18 residues. Trimming at V came to 3 bases and at J to 4 bases, leaving 14 bases not matched to a gene.

The chain is built from TRBV6-1 and TRBJ2-1, with 7 positions matching TRBD1. Germline V gives CDR1 MNHNS, CDR2 SASEGT. The CDR3 sequence is 13 residues long. Losses at the gene ends were 7 bases for V and 2 bases for J; bases not matched to a gene: 2. This CDR3 is CASIGTAYNEQFF. CDR3 DNA: TGTGCCAGCATCGGGACAGCCTACAATGAGCAGTTCTTC.

The chain has TRBV7-3 and TRBJ2-1, with 14 positions matching TRBD2. The V and J ends lost 5 bases and 8 bases, in that order; junction bases with no gene match: 8. The CDR3 totals 16 residues. The germline CDR1 and CDR2 sequences are SGHTA and FQGTGA. The CDR3 DNA reads TGTGCCAGCAGCAGGGAGGGACTAGCGGGAGCGGATGAGCAGTTCTTC. Its protein is CASSREGLAGADEQFF.

This clonotype was counted many times. The chain employs TRBV7-8 and TRBJ2-7; tentative D call: TRBD1 (6 bases). The CDR3 length is 14 residues. Trimming cost V 1 base and J 5 bases, with 12 bases left between them. Germline V lookup: CDR1 SGHVS, CDR2 FQNEAQ. CDR3 sequence: CASSLGQVVDEQYV. The CDR3, as DNA: TGTGCCAGCAGCTTAGGACAGGTGGTGGACGAGCAGTACGTC.

This clonotype has a handful of counts. This chain connects TRBV4-1 to TRBJ1-1; 7 bases align to TRBD1. Germline assignment: CDR1 MGHRA and CDR2 YSYEKL. V shed 5 bases, J shed 1 base, and the junction held 4 bases outside the gene matches. CDR3 length equals 14 residues. CDR3 nucleotides: TGCGCCAGCAGCTATGGGACAGCGAACACTGAAGCTTTCTTT. Its translation is CASSYGTANTEAFF.

This clonotype was detected ten times or more. The V gene is TRBV7-2, the J gene TRBJ1-5; 7 positions agree with TRBD1. There are 15 residues in the CDR3. CDR1 is SGHTA, CDR2 FQGNSA, per germline. The V and J ends lost 2 bases and 1 base, in that order; junction bases with no gene match: 2. The DNA for the CDR3 is TGTGCCAGCAGCTTACAGACAGGGAGCAATCAGCCCCAGCATTTT. This gives the protein CASSLQTGSNQPQHF.

This clonotype came up a few times. V is TRBV10-1 and J is TRBJ2-5; TRBD2 aligns across 7 bases. Unmatched junction bases numbered 6, after V lost 3 bases and J lost 2 bases. Germline-derived CDR1 and CDR2 are WNHNN and SYGVQD (reference sequence). The CDR3 runs 15 residues. CDR3 coding DNA: TGCGCCAGCAGTGAAAAGGCTAGCGGTCAAGAGACCCAGTACTTC. Translating it yields CASSEKASGQETQYF.

This clonotype has more than one count but fewer than ten. The chain combines TRBV7-2 with TRBJ1-5; D gene unclear. In germline, CDR1 is SGHTA, CDR2 FQGNSA. The V and J ends lost 4 bases and 3 bases respectively, with 7 bases between them. The CDR3 length is 13 residues. CDR3 region: CASSSWDNQPQHF. CDR3 nucleotides: TGTGCCAGCAGCTCCTGGGACAATCAGCCCCAGCATTTT.